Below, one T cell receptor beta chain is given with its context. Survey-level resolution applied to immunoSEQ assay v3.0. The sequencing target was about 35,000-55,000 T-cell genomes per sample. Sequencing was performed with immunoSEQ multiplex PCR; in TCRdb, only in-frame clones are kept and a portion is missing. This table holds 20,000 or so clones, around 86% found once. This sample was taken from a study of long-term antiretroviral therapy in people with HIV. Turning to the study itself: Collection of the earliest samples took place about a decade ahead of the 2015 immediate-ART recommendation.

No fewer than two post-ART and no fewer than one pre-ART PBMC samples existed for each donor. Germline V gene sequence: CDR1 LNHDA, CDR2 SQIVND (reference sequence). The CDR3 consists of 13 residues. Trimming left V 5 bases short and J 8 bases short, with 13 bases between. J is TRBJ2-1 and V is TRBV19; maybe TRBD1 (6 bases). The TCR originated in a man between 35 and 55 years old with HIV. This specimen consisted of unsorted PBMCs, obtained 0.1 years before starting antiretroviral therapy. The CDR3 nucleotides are TGTGCCAGTAGTTCCCAACAGGGTTATGAGCAGTTCTTC. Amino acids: CASSSQQGYEQFF.